This is a list of T cell receptor beta chains from one sample in a study of T-cell memory formation after mild COVID-19. MiXCR, applied by TCRdb to the 5' RACE reads, yields one record per CDR3 protein. The sample has hundreds of thousands of distinct CDR3 sequences; roughly a fifth are singletons. Input material: PBMCs or a T cell subset sorted from them (not recorded which). All receptors derive from an adult woman who had mild COVID-19 (a few samples of this study predate the infection). Cell type and time point are not known. The CDR3 runs from the conserved cysteine through the conserved F or W. Fields, in order: J gene, V gene, CDR3 protein.

j_gene: TRBJ2-7
v_gene: TRBV2
CDR3aa: CASSGIGLAGGRAYEQYF

j_gene: TRBJ1-1
v_gene: TRBV4-3
CDR3aa: CASSRSMQGWTEAFF

j_gene: TRBJ2-1
v_gene: TRBV4-1
CDR3aa: CASSPRLAVFGEQFF

j_gene: TRBJ2-1
v_gene: TRBV7-9
CDR3aa: CASSLDTGPAGGSYNEQFF

j_gene: TRBJ2-2
v_gene: TRBV29-1
CDR3aa: CSVEQGTGELFF

j_gene: TRBJ2-7
v_gene: TRBV20-1
CDR3aa: CSANPGTGGYEQYF

j_gene: TRBJ2-5
v_gene: TRBV11-2
CDR3aa: CASSLDTVGLGYQETQYF

j_gene: TRBJ1-1
v_gene: TRBV29-1
CDR3aa: CSVPGYTEAFF

j_gene: TRBJ1-2
v_gene: TRBV25-1
CDR3aa: CASSELAVGGGYTF

j_gene: TRBJ2-1
v_gene: TRBV27
CDR3aa: CASSSSSYNEQFF

j_gene: TRBJ2-1
v_gene: TRBV7-8
CDR3aa: CASSPPRTGLDEQFF

j_gene: TRBJ1-2
v_gene: TRBV12-3/TRBV12-4
CDR3aa: CASSTGPALGYTF

j_gene: TRBJ2-1
v_gene: TRBV24-1
CDR3aa: CATSDFASGGEQFF

j_gene: TRBJ1-1
v_gene: TRBV19
CDR3aa: CASSIQVDTEAFF

j_gene: TRBJ1-2
v_gene: TRBV18
CDR3aa: CASSPGGAGGSYTF

j_gene: TRBJ2-3
v_gene: TRBV9
CDR3aa: CASSVASGMSADTQYF

j_gene: TRBJ2-7
v_gene: TRBV29-1
CDR3aa: CSVVPSGRVSYEQYF

j_gene: TRBJ2-7
v_gene: TRBV18
CDR3aa: CASSPTSGSSYEQYF

j_gene: TRBJ1-1
v_gene: TRBV7-3
CDR3aa: CASSPGSMNTEAFF

j_gene: TRBJ2-3
v_gene: TRBV6-2/TRBV6-3
CDR3aa: CASRLPSTDTQYF

j_gene: TRBJ1-5
v_gene: TRBV30
CDR3aa: CAWSVRGTAYQPQHF

j_gene: TRBJ1-1
v_gene: TRBV3-1
CDR3aa: CASSRGGQLNTEAFF

j_gene: TRBJ2-7
v_gene: TRBV20-1
CDR3aa: CSARERTGEFEQYF